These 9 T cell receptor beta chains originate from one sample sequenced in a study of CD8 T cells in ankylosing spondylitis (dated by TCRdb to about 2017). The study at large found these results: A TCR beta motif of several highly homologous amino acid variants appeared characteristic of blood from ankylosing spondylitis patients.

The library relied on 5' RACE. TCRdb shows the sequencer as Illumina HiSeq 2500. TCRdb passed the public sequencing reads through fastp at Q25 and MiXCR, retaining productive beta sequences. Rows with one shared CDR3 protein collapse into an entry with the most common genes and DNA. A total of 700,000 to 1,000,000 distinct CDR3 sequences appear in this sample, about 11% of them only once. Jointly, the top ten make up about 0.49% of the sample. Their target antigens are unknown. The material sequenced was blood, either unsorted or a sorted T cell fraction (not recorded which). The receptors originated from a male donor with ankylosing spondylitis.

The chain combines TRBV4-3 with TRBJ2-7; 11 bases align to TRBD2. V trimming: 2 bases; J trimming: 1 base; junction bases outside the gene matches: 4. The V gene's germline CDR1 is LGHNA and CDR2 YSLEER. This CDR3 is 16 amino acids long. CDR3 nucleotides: TGCGCCAGCAGCCAAATAAGGACTAGCGGGTCCTACGAGCAGTACTTC. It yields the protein CASSQIRTSGSYEQYF.

CDR3 in DNA: TGCAGTGCTAGACAGGGGACGGACGGAAGCAATCAGCCCCAGCATTTT. Residues: CSARQGTDGSNQPQHF. The rearrangement links TRBV20-1 to TRBJ1-5; tentative D call: TRBD1 (6 bases). Trimming left V 2 bases short and J 1 base short, with 15 bases between. The germline V gene has CDR1 DFQATT and CDR2 SNEGSKA (reference sequence). This CDR3 contains 16 residues.

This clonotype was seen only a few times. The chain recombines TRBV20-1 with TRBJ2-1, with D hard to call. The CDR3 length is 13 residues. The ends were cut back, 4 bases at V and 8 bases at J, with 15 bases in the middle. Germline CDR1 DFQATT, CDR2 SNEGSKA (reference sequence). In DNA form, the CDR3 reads TGCAGTGCTATCCGGACGGAAGAAGATGAGCAGTTCTTC. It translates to CSAIRTEEDEQFF.

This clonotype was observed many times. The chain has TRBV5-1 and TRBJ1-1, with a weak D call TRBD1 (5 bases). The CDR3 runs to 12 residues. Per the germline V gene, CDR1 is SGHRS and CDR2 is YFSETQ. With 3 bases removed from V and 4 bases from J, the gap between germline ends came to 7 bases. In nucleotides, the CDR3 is TGCGCCAGCAGCTGGGGGGGCACTGAAGCTTTCTTT. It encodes CASSWGGTEAFF.

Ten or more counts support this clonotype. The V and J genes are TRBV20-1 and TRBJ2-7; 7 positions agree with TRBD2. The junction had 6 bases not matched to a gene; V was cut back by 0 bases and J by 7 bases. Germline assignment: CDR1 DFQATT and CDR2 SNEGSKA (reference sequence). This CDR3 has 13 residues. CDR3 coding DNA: TGCAGTGCTAGAGATTGGGAGGGTGAAGAGCAGTACTTC. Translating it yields CSARDWEGEEQYF.

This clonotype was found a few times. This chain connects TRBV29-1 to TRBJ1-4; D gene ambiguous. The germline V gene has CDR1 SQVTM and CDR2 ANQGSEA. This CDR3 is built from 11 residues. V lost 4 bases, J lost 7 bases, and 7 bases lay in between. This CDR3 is CSVAGSEKLFF. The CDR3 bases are TGCAGCGTTGCCGGAAGTGAAAAACTGTTTTTT.

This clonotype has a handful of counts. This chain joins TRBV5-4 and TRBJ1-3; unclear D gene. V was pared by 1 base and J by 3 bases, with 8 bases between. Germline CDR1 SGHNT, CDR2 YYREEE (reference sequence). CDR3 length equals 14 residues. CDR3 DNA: TGTGCCAGCAGCTTGAGAGGTCTTGGAAACACCATATATTTT. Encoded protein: CASSLRGLGNTIYF.

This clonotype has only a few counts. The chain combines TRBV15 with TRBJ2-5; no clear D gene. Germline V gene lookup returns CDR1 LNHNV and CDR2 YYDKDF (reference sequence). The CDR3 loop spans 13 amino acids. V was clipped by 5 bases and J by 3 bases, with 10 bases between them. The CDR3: CATSRTPKETQYF. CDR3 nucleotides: TGTGCCACCAGCCGTACCCCTAAAGAGACCCAGTACTTC.

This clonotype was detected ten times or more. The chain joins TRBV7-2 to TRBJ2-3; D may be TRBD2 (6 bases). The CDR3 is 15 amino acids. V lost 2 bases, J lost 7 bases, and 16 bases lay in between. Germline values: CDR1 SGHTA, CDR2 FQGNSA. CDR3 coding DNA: TGTGCCAGCAGCTTAAGCGGGCTCGCAGGGTATACGCAGTATTTT. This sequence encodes CASSLSGLAGYTQYF.